This T cell receptor beta chain stems from a study of high-grade serous ovarian cancer treatment subgroups. Tumor samples were taken before definitive surgery or chemotherapy. Details on this clone: What it binds is not known.

Germline CDR1 is SGHRS and CDR2 is YFSETQ. The ends lost 2 bases at V and 0 bases at J; junction bases unmatched: 12. The CDR3 runs to 20 residues. Study results and limitations: Repertoire analysis covered CDR3 alone, not CDR1 or CDR2.

The assay was immunoSEQ multiplex PCR, and TCRdb's table has in-frame clones only and misses some. Of several thousand clones listed, under 85% are singletons. This TCR was recovered from a human donor with high-grade serous ovarian cancer. The chain carries TRBV5-1 and TRBJ2-6; 9 bases are a match to TRBD2. The sample was tumor tissue. CDR3 sequence: CASSLSSIAGVSSGANVLTF. DNA for the CDR3: TGCGCCAGCAGCTTATCTTCTATAGCGGGGGTTTCCTCTGGGGCCAACGTCCTGACTTTC.